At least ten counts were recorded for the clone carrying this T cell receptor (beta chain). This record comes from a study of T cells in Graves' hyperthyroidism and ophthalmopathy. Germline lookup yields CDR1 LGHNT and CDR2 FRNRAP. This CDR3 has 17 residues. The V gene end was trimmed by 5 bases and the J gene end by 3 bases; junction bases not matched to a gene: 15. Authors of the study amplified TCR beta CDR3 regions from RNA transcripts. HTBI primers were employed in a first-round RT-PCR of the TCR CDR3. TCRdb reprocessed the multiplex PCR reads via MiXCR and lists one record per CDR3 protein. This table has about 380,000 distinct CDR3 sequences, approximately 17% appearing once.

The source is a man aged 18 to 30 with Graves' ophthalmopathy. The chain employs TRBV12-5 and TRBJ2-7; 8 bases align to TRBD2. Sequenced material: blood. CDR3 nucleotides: TGTGCTAGTGGTCCCCCACCGACTAGAGCGGGGGTCTACGAGCAGTACTTC. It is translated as CASGPPPTRAGVYEQYF.